This note documents a single T cell receptor beta chain sequence. Its antigen is unknown. This record comes from a study of cytomegalovirus exposure and HLA in healthy donors. Whole-study results and caveats: In an earlier analysis, productive rearrangement rates for most beta V segments clustered near 90% or 30%. When a later analysis was performed, an Asian-associated ancestry cluster reportedly had fewer N-insertions than the approximately 700-donor mean.

This PCR relied on a set of 60 Vbeta primers and 13 Jbeta primers. Some clones are missing from TCRdb's copy, which holds only in-frame ones; the method was immunoSEQ multiplex PCR. The table lists about 160,000 clones. The length of the CDR3 is 15 residues. The V gene's germline CDR1 is SGHDT and CDR2 YYEEEE. V dropped 2 bases and J dropped 4; count of bases not matched to a gene: 4. The rearrangement joins TRBV5-6 to TRBJ2-1; 9 positions match TRBD2. The receptor's source is a woman aged 60-75 years in good health and CMV-seronegative. Sequenced input: PBMCs. The CDR3 nucleotides read TGTGCCAGCAGCTTCTCCCTAGCGGGGTACAATGAGCAGTTCTTC. Translating gives CASSFSLAGYNEQFF.